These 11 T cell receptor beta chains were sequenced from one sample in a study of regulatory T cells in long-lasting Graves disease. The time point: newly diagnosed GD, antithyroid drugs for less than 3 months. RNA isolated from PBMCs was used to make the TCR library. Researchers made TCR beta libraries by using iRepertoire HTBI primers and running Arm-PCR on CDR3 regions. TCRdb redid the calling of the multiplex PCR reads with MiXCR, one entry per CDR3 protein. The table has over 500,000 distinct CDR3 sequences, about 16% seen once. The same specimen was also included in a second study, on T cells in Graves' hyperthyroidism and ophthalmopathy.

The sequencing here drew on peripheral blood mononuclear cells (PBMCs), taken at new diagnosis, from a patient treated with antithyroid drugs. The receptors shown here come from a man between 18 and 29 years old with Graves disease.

CDR3 nucleotides: TGTGCCAGCAGCCCTGCAGGGACAGGGCGTGAAAAACTGTTTTTT. Its protein is CASSPAGTGREKLFF. The V gene is TRBV3-1, the J gene TRBJ1-4; the match to TRBD1 covers 9 bases. The CDR3 contains 15 residues. Losses at the gene ends were 4 bases for V and 7 bases for J; bases not matched to a gene: 7. Germline V gene sequence: CDR1 LGHDT, CDR2 YNNKEL (reference sequence).

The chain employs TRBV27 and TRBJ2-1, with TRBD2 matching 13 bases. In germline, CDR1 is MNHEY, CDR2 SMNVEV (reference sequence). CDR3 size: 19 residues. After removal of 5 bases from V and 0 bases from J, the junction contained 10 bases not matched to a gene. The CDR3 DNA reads TGTGCCAGCAGTGGGGGACTAGCGGGAAAACTGAGCTCCTACAATGAGCAGTTCTTC. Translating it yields CASSGGLAGKLSSYNEQFF.

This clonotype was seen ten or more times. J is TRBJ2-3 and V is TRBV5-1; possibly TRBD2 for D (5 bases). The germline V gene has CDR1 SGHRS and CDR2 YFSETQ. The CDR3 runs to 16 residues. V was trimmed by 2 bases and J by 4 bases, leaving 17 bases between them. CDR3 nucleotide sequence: TGCGCCAGCAGCTTTGACAACCCCGGAGGCTCAGATACGCAGTATTTT. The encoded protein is CASSFDNPGGSDTQYF.

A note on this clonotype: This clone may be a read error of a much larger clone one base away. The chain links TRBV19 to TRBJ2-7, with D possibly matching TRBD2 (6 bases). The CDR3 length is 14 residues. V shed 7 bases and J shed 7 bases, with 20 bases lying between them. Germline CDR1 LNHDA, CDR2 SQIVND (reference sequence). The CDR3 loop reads CASTSGGIWDEQYF. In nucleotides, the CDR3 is TGTGCCAGTACCTCCGGAGGGATCTGGGATGAGCAGTACTTC.

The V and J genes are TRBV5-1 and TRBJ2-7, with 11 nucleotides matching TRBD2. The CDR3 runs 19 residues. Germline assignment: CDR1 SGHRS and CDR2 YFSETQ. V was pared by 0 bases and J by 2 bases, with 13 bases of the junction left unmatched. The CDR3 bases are TGCGCCAGCAGCTTGGATGTCACTAGCGGGAGACCTTCTACCTACGAGCAGTACTTC. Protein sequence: CASSLDVTSGRPSTYEQYF. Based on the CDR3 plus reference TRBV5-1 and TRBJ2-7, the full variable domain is KAGVTQTPRYLIKTRGQQVTLSCSPISGHRSVSWYQQTPGQGLQFLFEYFSETQRNKGNFPGRFSGRQFSNSRSEMNVSTLELGDSALYLCASSLDVTSGRPSTYEQYFGPGTRLTVT.

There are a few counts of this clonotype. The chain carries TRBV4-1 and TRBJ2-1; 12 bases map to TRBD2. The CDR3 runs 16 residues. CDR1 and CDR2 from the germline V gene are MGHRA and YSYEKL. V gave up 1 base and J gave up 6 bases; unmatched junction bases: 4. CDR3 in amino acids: CASSQATSGRFNEQFF. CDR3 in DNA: TGCGCCAGCAGCCAAGCGACTAGCGGGAGATTCAATGAGCAGTTCTTC.

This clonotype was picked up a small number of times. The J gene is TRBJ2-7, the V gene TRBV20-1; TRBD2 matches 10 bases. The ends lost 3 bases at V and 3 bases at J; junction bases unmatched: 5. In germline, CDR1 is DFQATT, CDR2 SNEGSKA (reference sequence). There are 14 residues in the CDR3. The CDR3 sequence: CSASGLADNYEQYF. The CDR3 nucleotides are TGCAGTGCTAGTGGACTAGCGGACAACTACGAGCAGTACTTC.

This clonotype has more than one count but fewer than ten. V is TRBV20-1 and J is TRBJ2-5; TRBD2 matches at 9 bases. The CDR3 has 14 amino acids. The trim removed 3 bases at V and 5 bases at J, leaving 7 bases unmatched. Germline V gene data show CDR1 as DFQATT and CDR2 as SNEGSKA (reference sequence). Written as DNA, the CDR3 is TGCAGTGCTAGTGGCGGGAGGGCCGGTGAGACCCAGTACTTC. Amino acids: CSASGGRAGETQYF.

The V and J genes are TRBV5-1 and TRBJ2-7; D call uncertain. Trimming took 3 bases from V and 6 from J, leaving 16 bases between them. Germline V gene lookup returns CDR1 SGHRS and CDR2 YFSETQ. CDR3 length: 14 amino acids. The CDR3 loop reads CASSSAALQPEQYF. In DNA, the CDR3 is TGCGCCAGCAGCTCTGCAGCCCTACAGCCCGAGCAGTACTTC.

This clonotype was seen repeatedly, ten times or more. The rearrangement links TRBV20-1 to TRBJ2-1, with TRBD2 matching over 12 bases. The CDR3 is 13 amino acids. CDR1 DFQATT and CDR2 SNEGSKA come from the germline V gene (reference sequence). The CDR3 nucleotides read TGCAGCTATGGACTAGCGGGATCCAATGAGCAGTTCTTC. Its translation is CSYGLAGSNEQFF.

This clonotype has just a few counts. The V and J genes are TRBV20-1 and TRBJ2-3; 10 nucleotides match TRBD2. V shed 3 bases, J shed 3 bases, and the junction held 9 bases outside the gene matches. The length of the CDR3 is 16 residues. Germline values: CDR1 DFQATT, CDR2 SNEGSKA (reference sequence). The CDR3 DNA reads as TGCAGTGCTAGTACCACTAGCGGGATTGGTACAGATACGCAGTATTTT. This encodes CSASTTSGIGTDTQYF.